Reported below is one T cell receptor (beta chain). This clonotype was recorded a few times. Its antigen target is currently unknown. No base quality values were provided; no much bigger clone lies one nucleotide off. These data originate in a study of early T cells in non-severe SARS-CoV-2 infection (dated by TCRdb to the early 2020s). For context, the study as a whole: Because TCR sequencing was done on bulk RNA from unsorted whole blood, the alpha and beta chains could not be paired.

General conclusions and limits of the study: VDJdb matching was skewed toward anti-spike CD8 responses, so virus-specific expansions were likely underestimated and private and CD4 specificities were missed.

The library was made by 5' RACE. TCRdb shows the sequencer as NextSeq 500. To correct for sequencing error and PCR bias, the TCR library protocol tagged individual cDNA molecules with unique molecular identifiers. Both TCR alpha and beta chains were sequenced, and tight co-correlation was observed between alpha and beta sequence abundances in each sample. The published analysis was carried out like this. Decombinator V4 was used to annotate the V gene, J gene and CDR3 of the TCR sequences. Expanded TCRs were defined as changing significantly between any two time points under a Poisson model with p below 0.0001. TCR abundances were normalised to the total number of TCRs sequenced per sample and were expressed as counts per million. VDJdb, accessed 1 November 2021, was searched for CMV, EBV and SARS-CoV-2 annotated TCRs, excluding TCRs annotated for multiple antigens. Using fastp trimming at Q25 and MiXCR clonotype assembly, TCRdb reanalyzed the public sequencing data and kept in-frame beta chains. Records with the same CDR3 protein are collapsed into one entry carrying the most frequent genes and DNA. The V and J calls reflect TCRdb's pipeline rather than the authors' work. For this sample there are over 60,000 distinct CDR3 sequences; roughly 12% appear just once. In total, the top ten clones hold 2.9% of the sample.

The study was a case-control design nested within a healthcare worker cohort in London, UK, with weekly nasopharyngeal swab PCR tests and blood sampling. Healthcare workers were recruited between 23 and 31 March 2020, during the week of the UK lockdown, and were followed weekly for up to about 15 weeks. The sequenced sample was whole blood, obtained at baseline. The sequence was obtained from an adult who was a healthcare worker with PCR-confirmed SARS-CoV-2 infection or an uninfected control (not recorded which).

CDR3 sequence: CAIGDRVGGQPQHF. At the DNA level, the sequence is TGCGCCATCGGGGACAGGGTCGGAGGACAGCCCCAGCATTTT. The rearrangement combines TRBV10-2 with TRBJ1-5, and 9 bases in between align with TRBD1. The CDR3 contains 14 residues, cysteine and phenylalanine counted. Only the CDR3 region is kept as DNA, spanning 42 bases read in frame from base 1. Ends trimmed: V by 10 bases, J by 7 bases; bases unmatched to a gene: 11. The germline V gene gives CDR1 as WSHSY and CDR2 as SAAADI.